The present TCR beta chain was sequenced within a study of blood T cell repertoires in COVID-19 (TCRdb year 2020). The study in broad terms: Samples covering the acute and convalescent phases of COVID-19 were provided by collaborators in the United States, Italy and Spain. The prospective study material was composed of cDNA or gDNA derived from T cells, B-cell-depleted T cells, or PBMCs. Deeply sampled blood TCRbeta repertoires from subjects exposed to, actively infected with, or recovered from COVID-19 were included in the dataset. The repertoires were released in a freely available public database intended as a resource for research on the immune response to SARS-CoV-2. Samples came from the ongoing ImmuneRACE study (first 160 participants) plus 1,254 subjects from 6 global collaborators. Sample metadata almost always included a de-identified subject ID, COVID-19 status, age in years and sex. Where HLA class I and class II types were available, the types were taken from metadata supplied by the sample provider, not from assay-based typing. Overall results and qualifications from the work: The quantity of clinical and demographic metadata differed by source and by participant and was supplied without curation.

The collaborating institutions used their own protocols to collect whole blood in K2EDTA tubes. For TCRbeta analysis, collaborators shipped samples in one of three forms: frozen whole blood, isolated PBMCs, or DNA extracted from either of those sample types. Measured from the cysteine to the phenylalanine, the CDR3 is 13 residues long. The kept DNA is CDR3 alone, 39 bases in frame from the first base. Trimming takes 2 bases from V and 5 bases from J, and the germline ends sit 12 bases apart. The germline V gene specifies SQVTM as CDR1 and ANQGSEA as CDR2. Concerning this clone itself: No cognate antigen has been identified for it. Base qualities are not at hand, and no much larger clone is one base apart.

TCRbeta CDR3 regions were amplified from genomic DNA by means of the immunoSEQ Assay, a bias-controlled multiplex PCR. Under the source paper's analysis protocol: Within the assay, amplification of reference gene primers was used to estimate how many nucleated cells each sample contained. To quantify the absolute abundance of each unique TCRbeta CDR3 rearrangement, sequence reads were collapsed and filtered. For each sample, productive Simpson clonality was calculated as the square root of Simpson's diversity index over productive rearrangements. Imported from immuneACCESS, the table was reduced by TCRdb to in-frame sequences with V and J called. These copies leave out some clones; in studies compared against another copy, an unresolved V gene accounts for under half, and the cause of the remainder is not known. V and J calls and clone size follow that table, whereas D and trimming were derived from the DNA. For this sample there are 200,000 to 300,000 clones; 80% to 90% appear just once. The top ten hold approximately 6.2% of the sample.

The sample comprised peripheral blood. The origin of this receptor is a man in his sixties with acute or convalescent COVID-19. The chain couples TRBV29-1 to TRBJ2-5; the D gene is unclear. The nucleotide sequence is TGCAGCGTTGAAACTACTGGTGCTGAGACCCAGTACTTC. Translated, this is CSVETTGAETQYF.